One sample yielded the 17 T cell receptor beta chains listed below, sequenced in a study of T cell responses to AZD1222 COVID-19 vaccine. Repertoires were generated with immunoSEQ multiplex PCR, while TCRdb's copy carries only in-frame clones and drops some. The data show around 110,000 clones, roughly 84% seen once. Source: peripheral blood, taken on day 0 of AZD1222 vaccination. The receptor source for this set is an adult in good health.

This clone turned up a few times. This chain uses TRBV10-3 with TRBJ1-1, with D possibly being TRBD1 (5 bases). This CDR3 spans 16 amino acids. The germline V gene encodes CDR1 ENHRY and CDR2 SYGVKD. The V and J ends lost 3 bases and 6 bases respectively, with 20 bases between them. As DNA, the CDR3 is TGTGCCATCAGTGACAGGGAAGGAAGGAACAACCCTGAAGCTTTCTTT. The encoded protein is CAISDREGRNNPEAFF.

The chain couples TRBV10-3 to TRBJ2-7; perhaps D is TRBD1 or TRBD2 (5 bases each). Trimming removed 6 bases from V and 6 bases from J, with 21 bases in between. The CDR3 spans 15 residues. Germline V gene data show CDR1 as ENHRY and CDR2 as SYGVKD. CDR3 in amino acids: CAIRTTGTGLSEQYF. The CDR3 DNA follows: TGTGCCATCAGAACAACCGGGACGGGGCTTTCCGAGCAGTACTTC.

The chain links TRBV15 to TRBJ2-2; 12 bases agree with TRBD2. V trimming: 3 bases; J trimming: 7 bases; junction bases outside the gene matches: 9. The CDR3 sequence is 17 residues long. Per germline, CDR1 LNHNV and CDR2 YYDKDF (reference sequence). The CDR3 sequence: CATSSDSGTSGRGELFF. CDR3 sequence (DNA): TGTGCCACCAGCAGCGACTCCGGGACTAGCGGGCGCGGGGAGCTGTTTTTT.

The rearrangement uses TRBV9 and TRBJ2-3; a possible D gene is TRBD1 (6 bases). Trimming left V 6 bases short and J 2 bases short, with 13 bases between. The CDR3 has 14 residues. Germline V gene sequence: CDR1 SGDLS, CDR2 YYNGEE. CDR3 amino acids: CASNRQEFTDTQYF. As DNA, the CDR3 is TGTGCCAGCAACCGACAGGAGTTCACAGATACGCAGTATTTT.

The chain employs TRBV7-3 and TRBJ1-3; no firm D call. The CDR3 has 15 amino acids. The V end lost 3 bases, the J end lost 2 bases, and 11 bases lay between the germline ends. The germline CDR1 and CDR2 sequences are SGHTA and FQGTGA. The CDR3 bases are TGTGCCAGCAGCTTCGGGGAAGGGCCTGGAAACACCATATATTTT. Amino acids: CASSFGEGPGNTIYF. Combining the CDR3 with reference TRBV7-3 and TRBJ1-3 gives the whole variable domain GAGVSQTPSNKVTEKGKYVELRCDPISGHTALYWYRQSLGQGPEFLIYFQGTGAADDSGLPNDRFFAVRPEGSVSTLKIQRTERGDSAVYLCASSFGEGPGNTIYFGEGSWLTVV.

The rearrangement links TRBV4-2 to TRBJ1-6, with D maybe TRBD1 (6 bases). The CDR3 totals 14 residues. Germline V gives CDR1 LGHNA, CDR2 YNFKEQ. V was cut by 3 bases and J by 13 bases, with 16 bases left in between. CDR3 amino acids: CASSQERGAWPLHF. DNA of the CDR3: TGTGCCAGCAGCCAGGAAAGGGGGGCATGGCCCCTCCACTTT.

This clone was seen once. The CDR3 region is CASSLGGPGSEQFF. The CDR3 nucleotides are TGTGCCAGCAGCTTAGGCGGTCCGGGTAGTGAGCAGTTCTTC. The chain recombines TRBV7-2 with TRBJ2-1; D is undetermined. The CDR3 is made up of 14 amino acids. Between the trimmed V and J ends, which lost 1 base and 9 bases, there was a span of 13 bases. Germline V gene data show CDR1 as SGHTA and CDR2 as FQGNSA.

The chain recombines TRBV19 with TRBJ1-3; no clear D gene. Looked up from germline, CDR1 is LNHDA and CDR2 is SQIVND (reference sequence). The CDR3 extends over 16 amino acids. Trimming cost V 10 bases and J 0 bases, with 19 bases left between them. CDR3 bases: TGTGCCATCTCAAGTCCAGGCTCCGCCTCTGGAAACACCATATATTTT. It translates to CAISSPGSASGNTIYF.

V usage is TRBV5-8 and J usage is TRBJ1-5; 7 bases are a match to TRBD1. V shed 0 bases, J shed 4 bases, and the junction held 10 bases outside the gene matches. Germline assignment: CDR1 SGHTS and CDR2 YDEGEE. The CDR3 is 17 residues long. In nucleotides, the CDR3 is TGTGCCAGCAGCTTGGGAACTACAGGGGTTGCGAATCAGCCCCAGCATTTT. Encoded protein: CASSLGTTGVANQPQHF.

This clone was detected only a few times. The chain combines TRBV29-1 with TRBJ1-2; D unresolved. The germline CDR1 and CDR2 sequences are SQVTM and ANQGSEA. Trimming removed 1 base at V and 4 bases at J, with 10 bases between. The CDR3 length is 13 residues. The CDR3 protein is CSVEVEGVYGYTF. The DNA of the CDR3 is TGCAGCGTTGAAGTCGAGGGAGTCTATGGCTACACCTTC.

The rearrangement links TRBV5-1 to TRBJ2-3, with D possibly matching TRBD2 (5 bases). The CDR3 sequence is 14 residues long. Germline V gene sequence: CDR1 SGHRS, CDR2 YFSETQ. Trimming removed 2 bases from V and 0 bases from J, with 7 bases in between. CDR3 coding DNA: TGCGCCAGCAGCTTAGGACTTAGCACAGATACGCAGTATTTT. Amino acids: CASSLGLSTDTQYF. Full variable domain (outside the CDR3, taken from reference TRBV5-1 and TRBJ2-3): KAGVTQTPRYLIKTRGQQVTLSCSPISGHRSVSWYQQTPGQGLQFLFEYFSETQRNKGNFPGRFSGRQFSNSRSEMNVSTLELGDSALYLCASSLGLSTDTQYFGPGTRLTVL.

The rearrangement links TRBV6-5 to TRBJ1-4; D is perhaps TRBD1 (6 bases). Trimming took off 0 bases at V and 8 bases at J, with 13 bases between the two ends. This CDR3 has 15 residues. CDR1 and CDR2 from the germline V gene are MNHEY and SVGAGI. In DNA, the CDR3 is TGTGCCAGCAGTTACTCCTCAGGGGTATTGGAAAAACTGTTTTTT. Translating gives CASSYSSGVLEKLFF.

The chain carries TRBV30 and TRBJ1-5; D possibly corresponds to TRBD1 (5 bases). The CDR3 contains 15 residues. Germline V gene sequence: CDR1 GTSNPN, CDR2 SVGIG (reference sequence). Trimming cost V 4 bases and J 2 bases, with 15 bases left between them. CDR3 DNA: TGTGCCTGGAATGGAGGGGAATCCGGCAATCAGCCCCAGCATTTT. The encoded protein is CAWNGGESGNQPQHF.

This chain joins TRBV28 and TRBJ1-5; perhaps TRBD1 as D (5 bases). CDR1 and CDR2 (germline): MDHEN, SYDVKM. Trimming removed 1 base at V and 10 bases at J, with 8 bases between. This CDR3 is 12 amino acids long. The CDR3 reads CASSLFQGPQHF. The CDR3 region has the DNA TGTGCCAGCAGTTTATTTCAGGGTCCCCAGCATTTT.

This chain's CDR3 is CSASFSGGQETQYF. The CDR3, as DNA: TGCAGTGCTAGTTTCTCAGGGGGCCAAGAGACCCAGTACTTC. V gene TRBV20-1 combines with J gene TRBJ2-5; the match to TRBD1 covers 7 bases. CDR1 is DFQATT, CDR2 SNEGSKA, per germline (reference sequence). The CDR3 totals 14 residues. The trim removed 3 bases at V and 1 base at J, leaving 5 bases unmatched.

V is TRBV18 and J is TRBJ2-7; the D is unclear. CDR3 length: 14 amino acids. The V gene lost 6 bases and the J gene lost 5 bases, with 17 bases spanning the gap. Germline V CDR1 and CDR2: KGHSH, LQKENI. As DNA, the CDR3 is TGTGCCAGCTCCGCCCCCCCCGGTTCCGACGAGCAGTACTTC. It translates to CASSAPPGSDEQYF.

The chain has TRBV11-2 and TRBJ2-7, with TRBD2 matching 7 bases. Germline CDR1 and CDR2: SGHAT and FQNNGV. V was clipped by 4 bases and J by 5 bases; unmatched bases: 11. The CDR3 consists of 15 residues. The CDR3 here is CASSSNKLARHEQYF. In DNA, the CDR3 is TGTGCCAGCAGCTCGAATAAACTAGCGAGACACGAGCAGTACTTC.